This T cell receptor (beta chain) was obtained from a study of blood T cells in healthy people across ages. Study overall: About one barcoded beta molecule per two T cells was captured by template switching.

A second PCR, run for roughly 7 to 12 cycles, used a sample-barcoded 5' primer plus a J-beta primer mix. TCRdb redid the calling of the 5' RACE reads with MiXCR, one entry per CDR3 protein. The sample has under 1,000,000 distinct CDR3 sequences; around 34% are singletons. Study-wide results and limits: Both naive CD4+ cell counts and diversity were greater in long-lived donors than in aged donors.

Peripheral blood from each donor was collected in a volume of 9.5 to 10 milliliters. Per-sample PBMC isolation yielded at least 6.5 million cells. The CDR3 extends over 11 amino acids. From germline, CDR1 is MNHEY and CDR2 SVGEGT. Trimming took 10 bases from V and 0 from J, leaving 7 bases between them. About this clonotype itself: What it recognizes is unknown. A much more abundant neighbour one base away suggests this may be a read error.

The TCR sequence derives from a man younger than 35 in good health. The sequencing sample was made of blood. The chain uses TRBV6-2 or TRBV6-3 and TRBJ2-7; D is ambiguous. The CDR3 spells CATGSSYEQYF. CDR3 coding DNA: TGTGCCACCGGTAGCTCCTACGAGCAGTACTTC.